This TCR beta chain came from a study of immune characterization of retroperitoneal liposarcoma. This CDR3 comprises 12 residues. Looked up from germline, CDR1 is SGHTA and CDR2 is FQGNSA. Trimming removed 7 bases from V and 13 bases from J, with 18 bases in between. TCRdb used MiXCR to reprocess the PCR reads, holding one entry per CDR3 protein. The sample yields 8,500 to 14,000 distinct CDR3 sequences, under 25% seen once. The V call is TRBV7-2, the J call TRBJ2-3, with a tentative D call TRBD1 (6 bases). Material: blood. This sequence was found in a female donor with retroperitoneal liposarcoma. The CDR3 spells CASTFWGQREYF. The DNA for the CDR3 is TGTGCCAGCACTTTCTGGGGGCAGAGGGAGTATTTT.